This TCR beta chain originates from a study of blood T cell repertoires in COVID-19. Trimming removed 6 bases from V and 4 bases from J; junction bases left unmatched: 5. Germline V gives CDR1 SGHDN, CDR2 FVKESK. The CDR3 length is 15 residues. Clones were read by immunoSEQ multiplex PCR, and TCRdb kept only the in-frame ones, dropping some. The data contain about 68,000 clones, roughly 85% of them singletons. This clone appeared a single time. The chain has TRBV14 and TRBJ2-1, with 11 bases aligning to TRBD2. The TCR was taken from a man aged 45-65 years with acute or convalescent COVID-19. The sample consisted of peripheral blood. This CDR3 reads CASRQTSGGYNEQFF. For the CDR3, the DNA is TGTGCCAGCAGACAAACTAGCGGGGGATACAATGAGCAGTTCTTC.